The sequence of this TCR beta chain was determined in a study of cytomegalovirus exposure and HLA in healthy donors (dated by TCRdb to 2016 to 2017). In the study overall: An earlier analysis of some 600 of the donors reported about 300 Gb of sequence data and 90 million to 120 million unique TCR beta sequences obtained from around 190 million T cells. About 330 gigabases of sequencing data and 70 million to 95 million unique TCR sequences made up an early release that covered 500 to 700 HLA-typed donors. Of the roughly 400 genotyped donors, 65% to 90% were placed in the genetic ancestry cluster associated with self-reported Caucasian donors. The study was designed to test whether signatures of past pathogen exposure could be identified by cataloging public T cell receptors. Using immunosequencing, the study profiled T cell repertoires from 500 to 800 subjects and related those repertoires to cytomegalovirus serostatus. In addition to the first cohort of 650 to 800 subjects, a separate validation cohort of approximately 130 different subjects was used. High-throughput TCR immunosequencing, statistical association of individual TCRs with disease status, and machine learning were combined to predict cytomegalovirus infection status. A later analysis re-analyzed previously published TCR beta repertoires from roughly 600 donors and added high-resolution HLA genotyping to study TCR occurrence patterns. Rather than drawing on any new phenotypic data, the later analysis identified candidate immune exposures from TCR beta sequences and the way those sequences occurred across donors. An earlier analysis of 587 of the donors used high-throughput TCR beta sequencing to judge whether each TCR beta V gene segment behaved as functional or pseudogenic. Alongside the repertoire data, information on donor age, sex, ethnicity and CMV serostatus was compiled. A later genetic analysis used genome-wide SNP genotypes for 398 of the 666 donors, treating that subset as a discovery cohort. All discovery cohort repertoires had been generated on a single sequencing platform. Class I and class II HLA loci were covered by the typing at four-digit resolution. The number of donors typed differed by locus, with about 629-630 for A, B, C, DRB1 and DQB1, around 500 for DQA1, 600 to 610 for DPA1, and 472 for DPB1. Roughly 5 DR-DQ haplotypes were treated as single units for association and clustering because of strong linkage in the cohort. Across around 400 genotyped donors of the cohort, an average of 235,054 unique TCR beta nucleotide sequences per donor were sequenced, and approximately 19% of those sequences were non-productive.

The cohort consisted of 670 or so healthy bone marrow donors. At the time of sampling, all cohort members were nominally healthy, though unrecorded immune exposures were likely present. The donor was CMV seropositive and belonged to the group of 250 to 350 seropositive cohort members. Each donor provided a peripheral blood sample, and peripheral blood mononuclear cells were used for TCR beta sequencing. The Qiagen DNeasy Blood Extraction Kit was used to extract genomic DNA from the blood cell samples. In the case of this clone: There is no known antigen for this receptor. It has no much larger one-base neighbor in the sample; base qualities were not kept.

General conclusions and limits of the study: In a later analysis, the rate of TCR association differed among HLA loci, with DRB1 alleles having the most associated TCRs and HLA-C alleles having the fewest. Correlated functional status among segregating V segments might be attributable to linkage disequilibrium, but an unknown experimental factor could not be ruled out. The authors suggested that the approach could potentially be extended to other disease states and immunological phenotypes. In an earlier analysis of approximately 590 of the donors, most TCR beta V segments appeared in productive rearrangements about 87% or about 30% of the time, broadly matching IMGT annotations. A total of around 150 TCR beta chains were listed by the study as associated with cytomegalovirus. Compared with the 666-donor mean, donors in an Asian-associated ancestry cluster had fewer N-insertions in productive TCRs, according to a later genetic analysis. An association between a missense DCLRE1C variant and V-gene and J-gene trimming of TCR beta chains was found in a later genetic analysis and replicated in an independent cohort. The 87-base-pair reads could not distinguish some IMGT-functional V segments, including TRBV6-2 and TRBV6-3, so those segments were excluded. The only immune exposure information available for the cohort was CMV serostatus. Several of the top co-occurrence clusters appeared to be linked to parvovirus B19, influenza, CMV and Epstein-Barr virus, according to a later analysis. A further reported finding was that TCR beta sequences accurately predicted the HLA-A and HLA-B alleles for most subjects in the first cohort. Over 15 rarely observed V segments, including chromosome 9 orphons, were excluded from the earlier analysis of just under 600 of the donors because counts were too low. The classifier was reported to diagnose cytomegalovirus status with high specificity and sensitivity in both the original and validation cohorts. Presence/absence analyses assumed roughly uniform sequencing depth across donors, an assumption that may not hold. Most CMV-associated TCR beta chains appeared to be HLA-restricted in a later analysis, and the HLA associations seemed to be driven largely by CMV exposure. When HLA alleles, especially DR and DQ, strongly co-occurred, TCR associations were difficult to assign to individual alleles. Compared with equally common non-associated chains, HLA-associated TCR beta chains in a later analysis were more clonally expanded and had lower generation probabilities. Because HLA typing was missing for some donors at each locus, association tests included only the typed subset. A group of highly shared sequence variants was considered likely to be a technical artifact of the sequencing pipeline. A few of the identified cytomegalovirus-associated TCR beta chains were confirmed in vitro to be specific for cytomegalovirus antigens. Most TCR sequences were observed very rarely across donors, whereas some public TCRs were present in many individuals. The cohort was sequenced for TCR beta chains only, and without alpha or paired-chain data the features that could be detected were limited. At a false discovery rate of 0.05, a later analysis linked some 18,000 TCR beta sequences to specific HLA alleles.

The CDR1 and CDR2 encoded by the germline V gene are SGHRS and YFSETQ. V is clipped by 7 bases and J by 5 bases, and the sequence between their germline boundaries is 22 bases long. Including cysteine and phenylalanine, the CDR3 has 15 amino acids. The kept DNA is CDR3 alone, 45 bases in frame from the first base. The library was generated by the immunoSEQ multiplex PCR assay. A mixture of 60 forward primers for TCR Vbeta segments and 13 reverse primers for TCR Jbeta segments was used in the multiplex PCR. A multiplex PCR assay on genomic DNA amplified the CDR3 region of rearranged TCR beta genes. The Illumina HiSeq System was used to sequence the amplified TCR beta libraries as 87-base-pair reads. The paper's processing steps were these. In a later analysis, around 80 million unique TCR beta chains were counted across the roughly 610 repertoires, and about 10 million of these chains were shared by at least two donors. Raw reads were error-corrected and collapsed into unique sequences with a nearest-neighbor algorithm that merged closely related sequences to remove PCR and sequencing errors. To assign V, D and J gene segments, CDR3 sequences were aligned to IMGT reference sequences. For a sequence to be retained, at least a six-nucleotide match to both a V gene segment and a J gene segment was required. Rearrangements were called productive when the CDR3 lacked stop codons and stayed in frame with V and J; all others were non-productive. Following IMGT convention, CDR3 was defined as the stretch from the second conserved V-encoded cysteine up to the conserved J-encoded phenylalanine. The earlier analysis of some 550 of the donors excluded any sequence lacking an unambiguous match to a single V gene segment. In an earlier analysis of a few hundred of the donors, a V segment was called functional when productive rearrangements were above 56.7%, and segregating when the standard deviation between donors exceeded 5%. To diagnose cytomegalovirus status from the catalog of TCR beta chain sequences, a statistical classification framework was built. In a later analysis, TCR nucleotide sequences were compared against IMGT/GENE-DB human TR gene sequences so that V and J genes could be assigned. A later analysis assigned CDR3 sequences and most-parsimonious VDJ recombination scenarios with the TCRdist pipeline. In a later analysis, every TCR beta chain was defined by the combination of its CDR3 amino acid sequence and its V-gene family, and reads without a unique V-gene family were dropped. As a way to deal with suspected cross-contamination and a sequencing artifact, a later analysis dropped more than 500 nucleotide sequences that were highly shared and had low generation probability. In a later analysis, a clonal expansion index was calculated for each public chain from normalized within-repertoire ranks of inferred template counts. In a later analysis, generation probabilities were computed using a VDJ recombination model fitted to out-of-frame rearrangements, and the results were checked against IGoR. In a later analysis, hypergeometric tests were used to score TCR-TCR, TCR-HLA and TCR-CMV co-occurrence, with a repertoire-size bias correction applied to TCR pairs. To estimate false discovery rates, a later analysis permuted the HLA or CMV assignments 20 times. A later analysis grouped co-occurring TCRs with DBSCAN, adding TCRdist sequence similarity when clustering within HLA-allele-positive subsets. Repertoires with fewer than 30,000 or more than 120,000 public chains were left out of co-occurrence clustering, as were roughly five repertoires with anomalous nucleotide sharing. TCRdb holds this immuneACCESS table with in-frame rearrangements only. Some clones are missing; in checked studies, unresolved V genes explain under half, and the rest has no known cause. V, J and clone size were drawn from that table, and D and trimming were deduced from the DNA. The sample yields roughly 100,000 clones; approximately 76% were counted once. Of the sample, around 20% is held by the ten largest clones.

The V and J segments used are TRBV5-1 and TRBJ2-7; tentative D gene TRBD1, with 6 bases matching. The sequence derives from a woman aged 55-70 years in good health and CMV-seropositive. Sequenced: PBMCs. In nucleotide form, the sequence is TGCGCCAGCCGGCCCCAGGGGACCATAAGGGACGAGCAGTACTTC. The resulting protein is CASRPQGTIRDEQYF.